The source of this TCR beta chain is a study of Graves' ophthalmopathy and Graves' hyperthyroidism. Concerning this clonotype itself: Its antigen is unidentified.

CDR1 and CDR2 from the germline V gene are KGHSH and LQKENI. The CDR3 sequence is 14 residues long. The V end was cut by 2 bases, the J end by 0 bases, with 7 bases between. Amplification from RNA transcripts yielded the TCR beta CDR3 regions. Amplification began with first-round RT-PCR using HTBI primers, then second-round multiplex PCR was performed. TCRdb re-called the multiplex PCR reads with MiXCR, one entry per CDR3 protein. The data hold some 1.1 million distinct CDR3 sequences, with roughly 35% observed a single time. Study findings and constraints: With more than 60% sensitivity and roughly 72% specificity, the model predicted ophthalmopathy progression.

The gene calls are TRBV18 and TRBJ1-2; D gene ambiguous. Sequencing input: peripheral blood or thyroid tissue (not recorded which). This TCR came from an adult man with Graves' hyperthyroidism. Here the CDR3 DNA reads TGTGCCAGCTCACCAGGGAACACTAACTATGGCTACACCTTC. Its protein is CASSPGNTNYGYTF.